Presented here are 12 T cell receptor beta chains from one specimen sequenced in a study of blood T cells in healthy people across ages. The authors ran a second PCR of roughly 6 to 12 cycles using a sample-barcoded 5' primer and a J-beta primer mix. TCRdb fed the 5' RACE reads into MiXCR, producing one record per CDR3 protein. In the table there are 600,000 or so distinct CDR3 sequences, around 48% of which are singletons. The sample was blood. These receptors originate from a man older than 75 in good health.

CDR3: CASSIGPRQGRGYTF. The CDR3 DNA sequence: TGCGCCAGCAGCATCGGCCCCCGACAGGGTCGAGGCTACACCTTC. The genes are TRBV5-1 and TRBJ1-2; TRBD1 aligns across 7 bases. Germline CDR1 and CDR2: SGHRS and YFSETQ. The V gene end was trimmed by 4 bases and the J gene end by 8 bases; junction bases not matched to a gene: 14. The CDR3 contains 15 residues.

The V and J genes are TRBV6-5 and TRBJ2-7; 9 positions match TRBD1. After removal of 2 bases from V and 4 bases from J, the junction contained 6 bases not matched to a gene. This CDR3 is built from 15 residues. In germline, CDR1 is MNHEY, CDR2 SVGAGI. The CDR3 reads CASSYAGQGFYEQYF. For the CDR3, the DNA is TGTGCCAGCAGTTACGCGGGACAGGGTTTTTACGAGCAGTACTTC.

The rearrangement links TRBV11-2 to TRBJ2-5, with 9 bases fitting TRBD2. The CDR3 is 15 residues long. Trimming cost V 2 bases and J 5 bases; bases outside gene matches: 6. Germline assignment: CDR1 SGHAT and CDR2 FQNNGV. The CDR3 spells CASSLSGGTRETQYF. The CDR3 DNA reads as TGTGCCAGCAGCTTAAGCGGGGGGACTCGGGAGACCCAGTACTTC.

In its sample, this clonotype was seen many times. The V call is TRBV6-6, the J call TRBJ2-6, with D possibly being TRBD1 (6 bases). V was cut by 6 bases and J by 4 bases, with 13 bases left in between. The CDR3 is 15 residues long. Looked up from germline, CDR1 is MNHNY and CDR2 is SVGAGI (reference sequence). The CDR3 spells CASRGHLSGANVLTF. The CDR3 nucleotides read TGTGCCAGCAGGGGACATCTTTCCGGGGCCAACGTCCTGACTTTC.

This clonotype came up a few times. The chain carries TRBV15 and TRBJ2-7; D is unresolved. V dropped 9 bases and J dropped 4 bases, with 16 bases sitting between them. This CDR3 has 13 amino acids. Germline V gene sequence: CDR1 LNHNV, CDR2 YYDKDF (reference sequence). CDR3 coding DNA: TGTGCCACTACGGACGGCGATAAGTACGAGCAGTACTTC. Amino acid sequence: CATTDGDKYEQYF. The full variable domain, completed using reference TRBV15 and TRBJ2-7, is DAMVIQNPRYQVTQFGKPVTLSCSQTLNHNVMYWYQQKSSQAPKLLFHYYDKDFNNEADTPDNFQSRRPNTSFCFLDIRSPGLGDTAMYLCATTDGDKYEQYFGPGTRLTVT.

This clonotype was seen at least ten times. V gene TRBV6-6 combines with J gene TRBJ2-1, with D uncertain. Germline V CDR1 and CDR2: MNHNY, SVGAGI (reference sequence). The CDR3 loop spans 14 amino acids. The V and J ends lost 4 bases and 8 bases respectively, with 15 bases between them. CDR3 DNA sequence: TGTGCCAGCAGTTCCGGACGAGAGAATCATGAGCAGTTCTTC. Protein sequence: CASSSGRENHEQFF.

The rearrangement joins TRBV7-2 to TRBJ2-3; no definite D call. The CDR3 consists of 12 residues. The germline V gene encodes CDR1 SGHTA and CDR2 FQGNSA. V was pared by 5 bases and J by 8 bases, with 11 bases between. The CDR3 DNA reads as TGTGCCAGCAGCGAACAGATAGGTACGCAGTATTTT. Translation: CASSEQIGTQYF.

The chain carries TRBV7-2 and TRBJ2-1, with 9 bases aligning to TRBD1. Germline V gene lookup returns CDR1 SGHTA and CDR2 FQGNSA. This CDR3 contains 12 residues. After removal of 1 base from V and 14 bases from J, the junction contained 3 bases not matched to a gene. The CDR3 is CASSLGDREEFF. The CDR3 region has the DNA TGTGCCAGCAGCTTAGGGGACAGGGAGGAGTTCTTC.

This clonotype turned up a few times. The chain combines TRBV6-5 with TRBJ1-4; possibly TRBD1 for D (5 bases). The V and J ends lost 4 bases and 6 bases respectively, with 15 bases between them. The germline V gene has CDR1 MNHEY and CDR2 SVGAGI. CDR3 length: 15 amino acids. The CDR3 DNA reads TGTGCCAGCAGTTTTACCGGGACGGGGGATGAAAAACTGTTTTTT. Amino acid sequence: CASSFTGTGDEKLFF.

This chain connects TRBV7-2 to TRBJ2-7, with D maybe TRBD2 (5 bases). V shed 2 bases and J shed 6 bases, with 17 bases lying between them. Germline CDR1 is SGHTA and CDR2 is FQGNSA. The CDR3 contains 15 residues. The CDR3 loop reads CASSLPATRVAEQYF. The CDR3 nucleotides are TGTGCCAGCAGCTTACCCGCGACGAGGGTCGCCGAGCAGTACTTC.

This sequence joins TRBV4-3 and TRBJ2-1; D possibly corresponds to TRBD2 (6 bases). This CDR3 comprises 12 residues. Deletions cut 0 bases from V and 10 bases from J, with 7 bases between. The germline V gene encodes CDR1 LGHNA and CDR2 YSLEER. The CDR3 loop is CASSQDGLEQFF. Here the CDR3 DNA reads TGCGCCAGCAGCCAAGACGGACTAGAGCAGTTCTTC.

This clonotype showed up many times. This chain links TRBV20-1 with TRBJ1-1, with 7 nucleotides matching TRBD1. Losses at the gene ends were 7 bases for V and 3 bases for J; bases not matched to a gene: 5. The CDR3 contains 12 residues. Looked up from germline, CDR1 is DFQATT and CDR2 is SNEGSKA (reference sequence). CDR3 nucleotide sequence: TGCAGTGTTGAAGGACAGGACACTGAAGCTTTCTTT. Translated: CSVEGQDTEAFF.